Below, 18 T cell receptor beta chains from the same sample are listed, as sequenced in a study of metastatic and nonmetastatic thyroid tumors. Patients were all untreated before their thyroid surgery. MiXCR re-clonotyped the PCR reads for TCRdb. The profile shows some 15,000 clones, 9.5% to 13% of them singletons. The sample consisted of blood. The source is a female donor with papillary thyroid cancer or a benign thyroid nodule (not recorded which). Some clones in this sample may be carry-over from other donors' samples.

The sample holds many counts of this clone. The chain links TRBV29-1 to TRBJ1-5; D is ambiguous. The CDR3 is made up of 14 amino acids. Deletions cut 7 bases from V and 9 bases from J, with 22 bases between. CDR1 and CDR2 from the germline V gene are SQVTM and ANQGSEA. CDR3 sequence: CSAPESAGKWPQHF. The CDR3 DNA reads as TGCAGCGCTCCAGAGTCTGCGGGGAAATGGCCCCAGCATTTT.

The CDR3 sequence is CASSLGVGQGDGYTF. Written as DNA, the CDR3 is TGTGCCAGCAGTTTAGGGGTGGGACAGGGGGATGGCTACACCTTC. The chain carries TRBV12-3 or TRBV12-4 and TRBJ1-2; 11 nucleotides agree with TRBD1. After removal of 1 base from V and 6 bases from J, the junction contained 4 bases not matched to a gene. The length of the CDR3 is 15 residues.

The J gene is TRBJ1-2, the V gene TRBV28, with TRBD1 matching over 7 bases. With 8 bases clipped from V and 9 bases from J, the junction kept 15 bases outside the gene matches. From germline, CDR1 is MDHEN and CDR2 SYDVKM. The CDR3 totals 14 residues. CDR3 nucleotides: TGTGCCAGCCGTCCGAGACAGGGTGTCTTGTGCTACACCTTC. Translated, it gives CASRPRQGVLCYTF.

This clone was found many times. The V and J genes are TRBV30 and TRBJ2-1, with D perhaps matching TRBD2 (5 bases). The CDR3 spans 13 residues. Germline V gives CDR1 GTSNPN, CDR2 SVGIG (reference sequence). Trimming took off 3 bases at V and 7 bases at J, with 13 bases between the two ends. As DNA, the CDR3 is TGTGCCTGGAGCCTTACTAGGTTGAATGAGCAGTTCTTC. Translated: CAWSLTRLNEQFF.

This clone was recorded a few times. A single base separates this from a much larger clone, so it may be a read error. Other DNA sequences within the sample encode an identical CDR3. The chain employs TRBV9 and TRBJ1-2; tentatively, D is TRBD1 (5 bases). Germline V gene sequence: CDR1 SGDLS, CDR2 YYNGEE. Trimming left V 3 bases short and J 9 bases short, with 15 bases between. The CDR3 has 13 residues. CDR3 residues: CASSDLQGARYTF. In DNA form, the CDR3 reads TGTGCCAGCAGCGATTTGCAAGGGGCTCGCTACACCTTC. The entire variable domain, with the rest obtained from reference TRBV9 and TRBJ1-2, is as follows: DSGVTQTPKHLITATGQRVTLRCSPRSGDLSVYWYQQSLDQGLQFLIQYYNGEERAKGNILERFSAQQFPDLHSELNLSSLELGDSALYFCASSDLQGARYTFGSGTRLTVV.

By frequency in the sample, this clone is medium-sized. The chain is built from TRBV28 and TRBJ2-7; no clear D gene. The ends were cut back, 2 bases at V and 5 bases at J, with 10 bases in the middle. The CDR3 length is 13 residues. The germline CDR1 and CDR2 sequences are MDHEN and SYDVKM. The CDR3 DNA sequence: TGTGCCAGCAGTTTACAAAACAGCCACGAGCAGTACTTC. Its protein is CASSLQNSHEQYF.

This clone has ten or more counts. The gene calls are TRBV30 and TRBJ1-6, with D possibly being TRBD1 (5 bases). The CDR3 has 19 residues. Trimming stripped 5 bases from V and 0 bases from J, with 23 bases between. CDR1 and CDR2 (germline): GTSNPN, SVGIG (reference sequence). CDR3 region: CAWARDADSKSSYNSPLHF. DNA for the CDR3: TGTGCCTGGGCCAGGGATGCGGACTCGAAGAGCTCCTATAATTCACCCCTCCACTTT.

There are many counts of this clone. This rearrangement joins TRBV5-1 to TRBJ2-3; D is perhaps TRBD2 (5 bases). Germline V gene data show CDR1 as SGHRS and CDR2 as YFSETQ. V lost 0 bases and J lost 2, with 7 bases in between. The CDR3 extends over 14 amino acids. The CDR3: CASSLAGVTDTQYF. CDR3 coding DNA: TGCGCCAGCAGCTTGGCCGGGGTCACAGATACGCAGTATTTT.

V is TRBV6-2 or TRBV6-3 and J is TRBJ2-3, with 7 bases fitting TRBD2. The V gene end was trimmed by 7 bases and the J gene end by 4 bases; junction bases not matched to a gene: 8. This CDR3 region has 14 residues. Germline V CDR1 and CDR2: MNHEY, SVGEGT. CDR3 DNA: TGTGCCAGCAAAGTAGCGGGCGCTGCAGATACGCAGTATTTT. It translates to CASKVAGAADTQYF.

This clone was seen at least ten times. The CDR3 here is CASRWSGQGEQYF. Written as DNA, the CDR3 is TGCGCCAGCAGATGGTCGGGACAGGGTGAGCAGTACTTC. V is TRBV5-1 and J is TRBJ2-7, with TRBD1 matching over 9 bases. Looked up from germline, CDR1 is SGHRS and CDR2 is YFSETQ. The V segment lost 5 bases and the J segment 7 bases; nucleotides outside the gene matches: 7. This CDR3 is 13 amino acids long. The full variable domain, with the rest looked up from reference TRBV5-1 and TRBJ2-7, is KAGVTQTPRYLIKTRGQQVTLSCSPISGHRSVSWYQQTPGQGLQFLFEYFSETQRNKGNFPGRFSGRQFSNSRSEMNVSTLELGDSALYLCASRWSGQGEQYFGPGTRLTVT.

This clone was seen only a few times. One end of the junction is discordant with germline, which a read error may explain. The chain uses TRBV28 and TRBJ2-2, with a tentative D call TRBD2 (5 bases). Germline V CDR1 and CDR2: MDHEN, SYDVKM. This CDR3 region has 18 residues. The CDR3 nucleotides read TGTGCCAGCAGTTTAACGATTTCCGGTCGTAGGAGCACCGGGGAGCTATTTTTT. Translated, it gives CASSLTISGRRSTGELFF. The entire variable domain, with the rest obtained from reference TRBV28 and TRBJ2-2, is as follows: DVKVTQSSRYLVKRTGEKVFLECVQDMDHENMFWYRQDPGLGLRLIYFSYDVKMKEKGDIPEGYSVSREKKERFSLILESASTNQTSMYLCASSLTISGRRSTGELFFGEGSRLTVL.

This clone was observed at least ten times. V usage is TRBV2 and J usage is TRBJ1-4, with TRBD1 matching over 7 bases. V was pared by 5 bases and J by 7 bases, with 7 bases of the junction left unmatched. The CDR3 totals 14 residues. Germline CDR1 and CDR2: SNHLY and FYNNEI. CDR3 sequence (DNA): TGTGCCAGCAGTTCCACAGGGGTGGGTGAAAAACTGTTTTTT. Protein product: CASSSTGVGEKLFF.

This clone was picked up a small number of times. This sequence may be a read error, since a much larger clone differs from it by one base. CDR3 in amino acids: CASSRDTMYEQFF. In DNA, the CDR3 is TGTGCCAGCAGCCGCGACACTATGTATGAGCAGTTCTTC. The chain couples TRBV7-3 to TRBJ2-1, with D uncertain. The CDR3 contains 13 residues. V was cut by 5 bases and J by 8 bases, with 13 bases left in between. Per germline, CDR1 SGHTA and CDR2 FQGTGA.

This clone was seen a handful of times. The chain couples TRBV28 to TRBJ2-3, with D possibly matching TRBD2 (5 bases). Germline-derived CDR1 and CDR2 are MDHEN and SYDVKM. Trimming cost V 2 bases and J 2 bases, with 8 bases left between them. The CDR3 runs to 14 residues. CDR3 DNA: TGTGCCAGCAGTTTAGAGGGCCCCACAGATACGCAGTATTTT. Encoded protein: CASSLEGPTDTQYF.

Turning to this clone: Just one base apart from a much larger clone, this may be a read error. This sample also contains other DNA sequences that code for the same CDR3. V gene TRBV2 combines with J gene TRBJ1-1, with D possibly being TRBD1 (6 bases). The CDR3 extends over 14 amino acids. CDR1 SNHLY and CDR2 FYNNEI come from the germline V gene. The DNA for the CDR3 is TGTGCCAGCAGTGTTCAGAGGGGGAACCCTGAGGCTTTCTTT. Translation gives CASSVQRGNPEAFF.

This clone was counted many times. The chain links TRBV19 to TRBJ1-6; no clear D gene. The CDR3 spans 16 residues. Per germline, CDR1 LNHDA and CDR2 SQIVND (reference sequence). V dropped 7 bases and J dropped 7 bases, with 20 bases sitting between them. The CDR3 region has the DNA TGTGCCAGTATGGAGGCAGGTCTGGCTAAGAATTCACCCCTCCACTTT. Translated: CASMEAGLAKNSPLHF.

Within the sample, this clone is medium-sized. This sequence joins TRBV12-3 or TRBV12-4 and TRBJ2-3; D not certain. This CDR3 contains 13 residues. Trimming shortened V by 3 bases and J by 1 base, and 5 bases separated the two germline ends. The CDR3 DNA is TGTGCCAGCAGTTTCAGCCGCACAGATACGCAGTATTTT. Translated, it gives CASSFSRTDTQYF.

By share, this clone counts as medium-sized (0.01 to 0.1%). The V and J genes are TRBV5-1 and TRBJ1-2; possible D gene TRBD1, 6 bases. CDR3 size: 14 residues. The germline V gene encodes CDR1 SGHRS and CDR2 YFSETQ. The ends were cut back, 0 bases at V and 5 bases at J, with 11 bases in the middle. As DNA, the CDR3 is TGCGCCAGCAGCTTGGAACAGGGTGGTTATGGCTACACCTTC. Its protein is CASSLEQGGYGYTF.